The 7 T cell receptor beta chains below come from one sample, sequenced in a study of human T cells and chemical hapten exposure (dated by TCRdb to about 2021). The intended sense of this specimen's time point label: patch test 1, 2 weeks after DPC sensitization. The sample's treatment or condition label, in plain terms: therapeutic diphenylcyclopropenone sensitization with weekly scalp DPC. The library was made by RACE. The sequencer was a NextSeq 500. TCRdb passed the public sequencing reads through fastp at Q25 and MiXCR, retaining productive beta sequences. Entries that share a CDR3 protein sequence are merged under the most common genes and DNA. For this sample the table gives 150,000 or so distinct CDR3 sequences, of which about 14% were detected only once. The ten largest clones add up to 1.5% to 2% of the sample. The material was whole blood, obtained in connection with sensitization to the hapten diphenylcyclopropenone (DPC). These TCRs come from a woman under 40 with alopecia areata. Some clones in this sample may be carry-over from other donors' samples.

This clonotype came up a few times. The chain carries TRBV28 and TRBJ1-2; D is ambiguous. The length of the CDR3 is 12 residues. V dropped 2 bases and J dropped 5 bases, with 6 bases sitting between them. Germline CDR1 and CDR2: MDHEN and SYDVKM. CDR3 DNA sequence: TGTGCCAGCAGTTTAGATTTTTATGGCTACACCTTC. It is translated as CASSLDFYGYTF.

This clonotype was detected many times. This chain connects TRBV29-1 to TRBJ1-1; maybe TRBD1 (5 bases). The CDR3 runs 13 residues. Germline CDR1 and CDR2: SQVTM and ANQGSEA. Trimming cost V 5 bases and J 1 base, with 11 bases left between them. Written as DNA, the CDR3 is TGCAGCGTTTCCGGGACGGCGAACACTGAAGCTTTCTTT. Translating it yields CSVSGTANTEAFF.

About this clonotype: A read error may produce the germline difference seen at one junction end. The gene calls are TRBV9 and TRBJ1-1, with no clear D. The CDR3 is made up of 16 amino acids. Per the germline V gene, CDR1 is SGDLS and CDR2 is YYNGEE. The CDR3 region is CAGSVGSERTNTEAFF. CDR3 DNA: TGTGCCGGCAGCGTGGGATCAGAGCGGACGAACACTGAAGCTTTCTTT.

This clonotype showed up just a few times. The chain has TRBV29-1 and TRBJ1-2; no definite D call. This CDR3 has 10 amino acids. The V gene's germline CDR1 is SQVTM and CDR2 ANQGSEA. V was shortened by 3 bases and J by 5 bases, with 4 bases between the two germline ends. The CDR3 is CSVELYGYTF. CDR3 nucleotide sequence: TGCAGCGTTGAGTTGTATGGCTACACCTTC.

This clonotype was recorded many times. The chain carries TRBV20-1 and TRBJ1-2; D gene ambiguous. V was cut by 5 bases and J by 4 bases, with 17 bases left in between. CDR1 is DFQATT and CDR2 is SNEGSKA in the germline V gene (reference sequence). This CDR3 region has 14 residues. The CDR3 protein is CSAYLKGEGYGYTF. In DNA form, the CDR3 reads TGCAGTGCTTACCTTAAAGGAGAGGGCTATGGCTACACCTTC.

V is TRBV6-1 and J is TRBJ1-1; a weak D match, TRBD1 (5 bases). This CDR3 region has 17 residues. Trimming shortened V by 0 bases and J by 3 bases, and 17 bases separated the two germline ends. From germline, CDR1 is MNHNS and CDR2 SASEGT. CDR3 bases: TGTGCCAGCAGTGAAGCGCGCGGCAGGGCTAGGGACACTGAAGCTTTCTTT. Translating gives CASSEARGRARDTEAFF.

Only a few counts were recorded for this clonotype. This sequence joins TRBV5-1 and TRBJ2-7; D uncertain. The ends were cut back, 3 bases at V and 4 bases at J, with 8 bases in the middle. This CDR3 has 12 amino acids. Germline values: CDR1 SGHRS, CDR2 YFSETQ. CDR3 sequence: CASSSDGYEQYF. The DNA for the CDR3 is TGCGCCAGCAGCTCGGACGGGTACGAGCAGTACTTC.